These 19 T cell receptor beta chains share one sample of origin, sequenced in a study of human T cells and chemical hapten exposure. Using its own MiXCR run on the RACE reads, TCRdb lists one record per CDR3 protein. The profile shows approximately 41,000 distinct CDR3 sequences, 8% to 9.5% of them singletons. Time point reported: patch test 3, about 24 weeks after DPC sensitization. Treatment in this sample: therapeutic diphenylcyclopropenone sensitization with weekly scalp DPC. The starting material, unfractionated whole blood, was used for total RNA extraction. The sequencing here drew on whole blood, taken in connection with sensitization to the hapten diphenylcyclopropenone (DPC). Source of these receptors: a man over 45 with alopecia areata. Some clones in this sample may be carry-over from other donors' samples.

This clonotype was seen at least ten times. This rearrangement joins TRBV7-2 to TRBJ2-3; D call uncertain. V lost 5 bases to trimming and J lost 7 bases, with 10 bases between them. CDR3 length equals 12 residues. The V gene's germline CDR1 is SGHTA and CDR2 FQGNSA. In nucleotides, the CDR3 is TGTGCCAGCAGCGTGCCCGGCTATACGCAGTATTTT. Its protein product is CASSVPGYTQYF. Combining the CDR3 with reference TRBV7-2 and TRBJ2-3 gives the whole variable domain GAGVSQSPSNKVTEKGKDVELRCDPISGHTALYWYRQSLGQGLEFLIYFQGNSAPDKSGLPSDRFSAERTGGSVSTLTIQRTQQEDSAVYLCASSVPGYTQYFGPGTRLTVL.

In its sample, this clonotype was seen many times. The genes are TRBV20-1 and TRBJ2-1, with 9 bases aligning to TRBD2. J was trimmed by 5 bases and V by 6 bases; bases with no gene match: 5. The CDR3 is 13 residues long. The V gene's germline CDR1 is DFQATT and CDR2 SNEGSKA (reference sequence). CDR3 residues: CSAPGLAHNEQFF. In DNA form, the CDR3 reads TGCAGTGCCCCGGGACTAGCCCACAATGAGCAGTTCTTC.

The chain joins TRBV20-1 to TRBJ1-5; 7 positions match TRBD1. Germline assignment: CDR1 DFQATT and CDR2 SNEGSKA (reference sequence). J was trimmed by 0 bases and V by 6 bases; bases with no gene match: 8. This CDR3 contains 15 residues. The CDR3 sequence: CSAPSRGISNQPQHF. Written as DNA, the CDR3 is TGCAGTGCCCCAAGCAGGGGGATTAGCAATCAGCCCCAGCATTTT.

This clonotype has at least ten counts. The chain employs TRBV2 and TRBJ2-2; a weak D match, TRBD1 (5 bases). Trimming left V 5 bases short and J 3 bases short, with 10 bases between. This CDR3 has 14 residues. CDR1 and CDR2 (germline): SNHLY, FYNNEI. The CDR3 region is CASSPQGYTGELFF. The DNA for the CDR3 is TGTGCCAGCAGTCCTCAGGGATACACCGGGGAGCTGTTTTTT.

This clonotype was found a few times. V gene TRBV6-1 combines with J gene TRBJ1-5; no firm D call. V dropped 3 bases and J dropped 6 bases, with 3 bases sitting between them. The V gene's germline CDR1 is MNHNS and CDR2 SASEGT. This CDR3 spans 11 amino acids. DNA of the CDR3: TGTGCCAGCAGTGATCTTCAGCCCCAGCATTTT. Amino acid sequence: CASSDLQPQHF.

The CDR3 region has the DNA TGCAGCGTTGAAGCGGGAGGCACAGATACGCAGTATTTT. This encodes CSVEAGGTDTQYF. The chain links TRBV29-1 to TRBJ2-3; a weak D match, TRBD2 (6 bases). V lost 1 base, J lost 1 base, and 6 bases lay in between. The CDR3 runs 13 residues. CDR1 and CDR2 from the germline V gene are SQVTM and ANQGSEA.

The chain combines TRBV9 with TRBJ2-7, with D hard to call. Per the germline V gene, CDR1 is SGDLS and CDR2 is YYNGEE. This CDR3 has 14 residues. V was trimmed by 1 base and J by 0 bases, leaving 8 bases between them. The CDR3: CASSVSADSYEQYF. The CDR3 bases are TGTGCCAGCAGCGTAAGTGCGGACTCCTACGAGCAGTACTTC.

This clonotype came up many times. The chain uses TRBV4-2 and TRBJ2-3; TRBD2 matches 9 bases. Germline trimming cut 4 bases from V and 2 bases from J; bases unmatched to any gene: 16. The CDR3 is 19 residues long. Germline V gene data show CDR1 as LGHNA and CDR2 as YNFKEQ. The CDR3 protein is CASSRKTTASGTFTDTQYF. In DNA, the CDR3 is TGTGCCAGCAGCCGCAAGACTACAGCTAGCGGGACCTTCACAGATACGCAGTATTTT.

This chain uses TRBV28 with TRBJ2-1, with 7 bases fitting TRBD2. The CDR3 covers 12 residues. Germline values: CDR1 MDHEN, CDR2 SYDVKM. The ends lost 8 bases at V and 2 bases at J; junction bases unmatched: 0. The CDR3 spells CASGRAYNEQFF. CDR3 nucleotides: TGTGCCAGCGGGAGGGCCTACAATGAGCAGTTCTTC.

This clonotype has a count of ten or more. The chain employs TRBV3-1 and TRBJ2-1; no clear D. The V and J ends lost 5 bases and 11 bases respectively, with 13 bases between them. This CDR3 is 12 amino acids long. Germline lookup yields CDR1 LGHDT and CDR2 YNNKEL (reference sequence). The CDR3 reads CASSSETTKQFF. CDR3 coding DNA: TGTGCCAGCAGCTCGGAGACAACAAAGCAGTTCTTC.

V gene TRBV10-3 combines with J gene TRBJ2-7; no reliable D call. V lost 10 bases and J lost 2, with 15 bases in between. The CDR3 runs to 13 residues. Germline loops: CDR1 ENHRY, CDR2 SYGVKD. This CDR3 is CATQIAGAYEQYF. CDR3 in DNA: TGTGCCACCCAGATTGCAGGCGCCTACGAGCAGTACTTC.

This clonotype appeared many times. CDR3 residues: CASSLRSSSNTGELFF. CDR3 coding DNA: TGCGCCAGCAGCTTGCGGTCCAGCTCGAACACCGGGGAGCTGTTTTTT. The J gene is TRBJ2-2, the V gene TRBV5-1; D is uncertain. The CDR3 covers 16 residues. Germline CDR1 reads SGHRS; CDR2 reads YFSETQ. Between the trimmed V and J ends, which lost 1 base and 0 bases, there was a span of 10 bases.

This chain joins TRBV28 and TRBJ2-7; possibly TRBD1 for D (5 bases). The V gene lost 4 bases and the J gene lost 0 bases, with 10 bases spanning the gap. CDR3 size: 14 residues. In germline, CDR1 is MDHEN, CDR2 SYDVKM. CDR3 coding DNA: TGTGCCAGCAGTTCGACAGAAAGCTCCTACGAGCAGTACTTC. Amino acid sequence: CASSSTESSYEQYF.

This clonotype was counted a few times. The chain's CDR3 is CASSLGGRPRADTQYF. The DNA for the CDR3 is TGTGCCAGCAGCTTAGGCGGGAGGCCACGGGCGGATACGCAGTATTTT. The V call is TRBV7-2, the J call TRBJ2-3; 8 bases match TRBD2. With V trimmed by 1 base and J by 6 bases, 9 bases remained unmatched. Germline V lookup: CDR1 SGHTA, CDR2 FQGNSA. The CDR3 covers 16 residues.

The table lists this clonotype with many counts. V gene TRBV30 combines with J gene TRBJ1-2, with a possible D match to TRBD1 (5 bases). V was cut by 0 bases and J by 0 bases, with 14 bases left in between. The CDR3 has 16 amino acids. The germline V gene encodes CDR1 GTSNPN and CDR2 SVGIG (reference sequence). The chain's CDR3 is CAWSVRQIKANYGYTF. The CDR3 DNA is TGTGCCTGGAGTGTCAGACAGATCAAAGCTAACTATGGCTACACCTTC.

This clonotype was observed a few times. The CDR3, as DNA: TGTGCCAGCAGCTTAGAGGTAGCTCTTCTGTACTTC. It yields the protein CASSLEVALLYF. The chain couples TRBV7-2 to TRBJ2-7; D is uncertain. Germline V CDR1 and CDR2: SGHTA, FQGNSA. This CDR3 has 12 amino acids. Trimming stripped 1 base from V and 12 bases from J, with 13 bases between.

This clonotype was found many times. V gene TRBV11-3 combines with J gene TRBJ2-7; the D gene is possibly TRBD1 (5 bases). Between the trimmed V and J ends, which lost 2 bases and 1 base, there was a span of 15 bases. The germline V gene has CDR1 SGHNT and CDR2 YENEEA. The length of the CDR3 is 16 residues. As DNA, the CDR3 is TGTGCCAGCAGCTTATGTTTAGGGGATACGTCCTACGAGCAGTACTTC. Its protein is CASSLCLGDTSYEQYF.

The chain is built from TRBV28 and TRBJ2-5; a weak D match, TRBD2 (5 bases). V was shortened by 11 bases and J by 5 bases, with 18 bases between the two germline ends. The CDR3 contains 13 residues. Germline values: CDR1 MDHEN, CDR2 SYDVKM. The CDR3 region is CAGAGNRAETQYF. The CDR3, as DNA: TGTGCCGGAGCCGGGAATAGGGCGGAGACCCAGTACTTC. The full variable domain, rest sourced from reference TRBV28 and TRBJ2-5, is DVKVTQSSRYLVKRTGEKVFLECVQDMDHENMFWYRQDPGLGLRLIYFSYDVKMKEKGDIPEGYSVSREKKERFSLILESASTNQTSMYLCAGAGNRAETQYFGPGTRLLVL.

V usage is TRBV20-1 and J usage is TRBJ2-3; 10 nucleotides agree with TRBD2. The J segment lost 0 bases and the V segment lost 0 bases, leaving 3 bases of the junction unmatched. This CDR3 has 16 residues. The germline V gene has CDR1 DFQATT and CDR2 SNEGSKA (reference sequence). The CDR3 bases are TGCAGTGCTAGAGATGGGACTAGCGACAGCACAGATACGCAGTATTTT. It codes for CSARDGTSDSTDTQYF.